The 32 T cell receptor beta chains given below trace back to one sample, sequenced in a study of T cell responses to AZD1222 COVID-19 vaccine. Assay: immunoSEQ multiplex PCR; the TCRdb copy retains only in-frame clones and omits some. Seen here are under 200,000 clones, about 90% observed once, and the top ten hold about 4%. Specimen: peripheral blood, collected on day 0 of MenACWY control vaccination. These receptors were collected from an adult in good health.

The chain is built from TRBV3-1 (or the pseudogene TRBV3-2) and TRBJ2-7, with 8 positions matching TRBD1. V was clipped by 1 base and J by 5 bases; unmatched bases: 4. There are 14 residues in the CDR3. Germline V CDR1 and CDR2: LGHDT, YNNKEL (reference sequence). The CDR3 DNA sequence: TGTGCCAGCAGCCAAGGGGCAGGGGGCAACGAGCAGTACTTC. Its protein product is CASSQGAGGNEQYF.

This sequence joins TRBV5-6 and TRBJ2-1; D is uncertain. The CDR3 length is 14 residues. Germline loops: CDR1 SGHDT, CDR2 YYEEEE. Trimming took off 4 bases at V and 7 bases at J, with 15 bases between the two ends. CDR3: CASSPVGQENEQFF. CDR3 bases: TGTGCCAGCAGCCCGGTAGGTCAGGAGAATGAGCAGTTCTTC.

This clone was seen once. The chain carries TRBV6-2 or TRBV6-3 and TRBJ2-5; D not resolved. The ends were cut back, 3 bases at V and 2 bases at J, with 13 bases in the middle. Germline V gene data show CDR1 as MNHEY and CDR2 as SVGEGT. The CDR3 loop spans 15 amino acids. The CDR3 sequence is CASSYGSLRQETQYF. The CDR3 DNA reads as TGTGCCAGCAGTTATGGTAGTTTACGTCAAGAGACCCAGTACTTC.

A single count supports this clone. The V call is TRBV12-5, the J call TRBJ2-7; TRBD2 might be the D (5 bases). Trimming stripped 5 bases from V and 5 bases from J, with 16 bases between. CDR1 is LGHNT and CDR2 is FRNRAP in the germline V gene. CDR3 size: 14 residues. CDR3 region: CASGPLQASNEQYF. The CDR3 DNA is TGTGCTAGTGGTCCCCTTCAGGCTAGCAACGAGCAGTACTTC.

This clone came up once. This chain uses TRBV12-3 or TRBV12-4 with TRBJ2-5, with 7 bases aligning to TRBD1. This CDR3 is 13 amino acids long. With 4 bases clipped from V and 5 bases from J, the junction kept 4 bases outside the gene matches. The CDR3 DNA sequence: TGTGCCAGCAGTTCCTTCAGGGGGGAGACCCAGTACTTC. Its protein product is CASSSFRGETQYF.

The rearrangement joins TRBV11-2 to TRBJ1-6; TRBD1 is a possible D gene (5 bases). CDR1 SGHAT and CDR2 FQNNGV come from the germline V gene. V was trimmed by 5 bases and J by 8 bases, leaving 13 bases between them. This CDR3 is built from 14 residues. The CDR3 region is CASSPWTGDSPLHF. The CDR3 DNA reads TGTGCCAGCAGCCCATGGACGGGGGATTCACCCCTCCACTTT.

The J gene is TRBJ2-3, the V gene TRBV5-8, with TRBD2 identical over 13 bases. Per the germline V gene, CDR1 is SGHTS and CDR2 is YDEGEE. Unmatched junction bases numbered 9, after V lost 4 bases and J lost 4 bases. The CDR3 is 17 residues long. CDR3: CASSRPGLAGVPDTQYF. CDR3 DNA sequence: TGTGCCAGCAGCCGACCTGGACTAGCGGGAGTCCCAGATACGCAGTATTTT.

J is TRBJ2-2 and V is TRBV5-1, with a possible D match to TRBD2 (5 bases). V lost 0 bases and J 3 bases, leaving 9 bases between the germline ends. Germline CDR1 and CDR2: SGHRS and YFSETQ. This CDR3 has 15 residues. The CDR3 DNA is TGCGCCAGCAGCTTGGATTCCGGGGACACCGGGGAGCTGTTTTTT. This encodes CASSLDSGDTGELFF. Variable domain in full (rest from reference TRBV5-1 and TRBJ2-2): KAGVTQTPRYLIKTRGQQVTLSCSPISGHRSVSWYQQTPGQGLQFLFEYFSETQRNKGNFPGRFSGRQFSNSRSEMNVSTLELGDSALYLCASSLDSGDTGELFFGEGSRLTVL.

This sequence joins TRBV12-3 or TRBV12-4 and TRBJ1-6, with a tentative D call TRBD1 (5 bases). Between the trimmed V and J ends, which lost 5 bases and 10 bases, there was a span of 9 bases. The CDR3 is 12 amino acids. CDR3 amino acids: CASSLQESPLHF. CDR3 nucleotides: TGTGCCAGCAGTCTACAGGAATCACCCCTCCACTTT.

The chain uses TRBV27 and TRBJ2-7; TRBD2 matches 7 bases. The V segment lost 4 bases and the J segment 2 bases; nucleotides outside the gene matches: 8. In germline, CDR1 is MNHEY, CDR2 SMNVEV (reference sequence). CDR3 length: 15 amino acids. CDR3 protein: CASSSPGTTTYEQYF. The CDR3 region has the DNA TGTGCCAGCAGTTCACCCGGGACTACAACCTACGAGCAGTACTTC.

V gene TRBV30 combines with J gene TRBJ1-4, with 9 bases aligning to TRBD1. V was pared by 3 bases and J by 8 bases, with 7 bases of the junction left unmatched. The CDR3 loop spans 14 amino acids. CDR1 is GTSNPN, CDR2 SVGIG, per germline (reference sequence). CDR3 sequence: CAWRATGGDEKLFF. DNA for the CDR3: TGTGCCTGGAGGGCTACAGGGGGCGACGAAAAACTGTTTTTT.

This clone has more than one count but fewer than ten. J is TRBJ1-2 and V is TRBV11-1, with D perhaps TRBD1 (6 bases). Germline CDR1 SGHAT, CDR2 FQDESV (reference sequence). The CDR3 length is 13 residues. Trimming removed 4 bases from V and 5 bases from J, with 11 bases in between. Written as DNA, the CDR3 is TGTGCCAGCAGCTCGGGGACAAGATATGGCTACACCTTC. It encodes CASSSGTRYGYTF.

The genes are TRBV6-4 and TRBJ2-1; weak D call: TRBD2 (5 bases). V dropped 3 bases and J dropped 0 bases, with 12 bases sitting between them. The CDR3 covers 16 residues. The germline gives CDR1 MRHNA, CDR2 SNTAGT. CDR3 in amino acids: CASSEAQRSSYNEQFF. The CDR3 DNA reads as TGTGCCAGCAGTGAAGCCCAGCGGAGCTCCTACAATGAGCAGTTCTTC.

The rearrangement links TRBV2 to TRBJ1-5; tentatively, D is TRBD1 (5 bases). Trimming removed 7 bases at V and 2 bases at J, with 15 bases between. The CDR3 loop spans 15 amino acids. Germline V lookup: CDR1 SNHLY, CDR2 FYNNEI. CDR3 nucleotide sequence: TGTGCCAGCACCCTGAGGGGCGCCGGCAATCAGCCCCAGCATTTT. Amino acids: CASTLRGAGNQPQHF.

The chain is built from TRBV5-1 and TRBJ2-1, with 7 positions matching TRBD2. Trimming removed 3 bases from V and 7 bases from J; junction bases left unmatched: 13. CDR3 length equals 16 residues. CDR1 SGHRS and CDR2 YFSETQ come from the germline V gene. The CDR3 DNA reads as TGCGCCAGCAGCTACCCCCAAGCGGGGCAAGGGAATGAGCAGTTCTTC. It translates to CASSYPQAGQGNEQFF.

The rearrangement joins TRBV30 to TRBJ2-7; 7 nucleotides match TRBD1. The CDR3 totals 13 residues. The trim removed 3 bases at V and 4 bases at J, leaving 6 bases unmatched. The germline V gene encodes CDR1 GTSNPN and CDR2 SVGIG (reference sequence). The CDR3 sequence is CAWRARGIYEQYF. The CDR3 region has the DNA TGTGCCTGGAGAGCCAGGGGGATTTACGAGCAGTACTTC.

The V and J genes are TRBV11-3 and TRBJ2-7; 8 bases agree with TRBD2. The V and J ends lost 1 base and 3 bases, in that order; junction bases with no gene match: 8. Germline V gene data show CDR1 as SGHNT and CDR2 as YENEEA. The CDR3 consists of 16 residues. The DNA of the CDR3 is TGTGCCAGCAGCTTAGCGGGAGGGCCCTTAAGCTACGAGCAGTACTTC. Its translation is CASSLAGGPLSYEQYF.

V usage is TRBV3-1 (or the pseudogene TRBV3-2) and J usage is TRBJ2-2, with 7 bases identical to TRBD1. Germline V lookup: CDR1 LGHDT, CDR2 YNNKEL (reference sequence). This CDR3 spans 14 amino acids. The trim removed 1 base at V and 6 bases at J, leaving 2 bases unmatched. The CDR3 nucleotides read TGTGCCAGCAGCCAAGCCGGACAGGCCGGGGAGCTGTTTTTT. It yields the protein CASSQAGQAGELFF.

This chain links TRBV9 with TRBJ1-5, with no clear D. There are 15 residues in the CDR3. Deletions cut 3 bases from V and 1 base from J, with 11 bases between. Germline CDR1 and CDR2: SGDLS and YYNGEE. CDR3 amino acids: CASSATPLSNQPQHF. CDR3 sequence (DNA): TGTGCCAGCAGCGCTACCCCGCTGAGCAATCAGCCCCAGCATTTT.

The chain joins TRBV27 to TRBJ1-5; D not resolved. Deletions cut 5 bases from V and 4 bases from J, with 6 bases between. The CDR3 covers 12 residues. Germline lookup yields CDR1 MNHEY and CDR2 SMNVEV (reference sequence). The CDR3 sequence is CASSTPNQPQHF. Written as DNA, the CDR3 is TGTGCCAGCAGTACACCGAATCAGCCCCAGCATTTT.

The rearrangement joins TRBV10-3 to TRBJ2-1; TRBD1 or TRBD2 may be the D gene (5 bases each). Germline CDR1 is ENHRY and CDR2 is SYGVKD. CDR3 length equals 13 residues. V lost 5 bases, J lost 8 bases, and 13 bases lay in between. DNA of the CDR3: TGTGCCATCAGTCCTGGACGGGACGATGAGCAGTTCTTC. This translates into CAISPGRDDEQFF.

The chain has TRBV24-1 and TRBJ2-1, with 12 bases that match TRBD2. With V trimmed by 9 bases and J by 1 base, 0 bases remained unmatched. The CDR3 is 14 amino acids. Germline CDR1 and CDR2: KGHDR and SFDVKD. The CDR3 DNA reads as TGTGCCACCGGACTAGCGGGGTCCTACAATGAGCAGTTCTTC. Its translation: CATGLAGSYNEQFF.

This clone came up once. The V call is TRBV5-4, the J call TRBJ2-1, with 8 nucleotides matching TRBD2. V was clipped by 2 bases and J by 8 bases; unmatched bases: 9. The CDR3 length is 15 residues. Germline V lookup: CDR1 SGHNT, CDR2 YYREEE (reference sequence). The CDR3 protein is CASSLTPSGLDEQFF. The CDR3 DNA is TGTGCCAGCAGCTTAACCCCTAGCGGGTTAGATGAGCAGTTCTTC.

V and J are TRBV10-3 and TRBJ2-5; 8 bases line up with TRBD1. V shed 2 bases and J 0 bases; nucleotides not matched to a gene: 2. Germline loops: CDR1 ENHRY, CDR2 SYGVKD. This CDR3 has 15 residues. Here the CDR3 DNA reads TGTGCCATCAGTGAGGGACAGGGAGACCAAGAGACCCAGTACTTC. Translating gives CAISEGQGDQETQYF.

The gene calls are TRBV7-8 and TRBJ2-7; D uncertain. With 1 base removed from V and 4 bases from J, the gap between germline ends came to 8 bases. This CDR3 is built from 13 residues. Germline V gives CDR1 SGHVS, CDR2 FQNEAQ. This CDR3 reads CASSLVALYEQYF. Written as DNA, the CDR3 is TGTGCCAGCAGCTTAGTGGCCCTATACGAGCAGTACTTC.

The rearrangement uses TRBV9 and TRBJ2-3; 8 bases line up with TRBD2. V lost 3 bases, J lost 5 bases, and 8 bases stayed unmatched. In germline, CDR1 is SGDLS, CDR2 YYNGEE. This CDR3 is 15 amino acids long. CDR3 region: CASSAKAGAGDTQYF. The DNA of the CDR3 is TGTGCCAGCAGCGCCAAAGCGGGAGCGGGAGATACGCAGTATTTT.

This chain joins TRBV7-2 and TRBJ2-3; D is undetermined. This CDR3 is 14 amino acids long. The germline CDR1 and CDR2 sequences are SGHTA and FQGNSA. V lost 3 bases and J lost 0, with 7 bases in between. The CDR3 coding sequence is TGTGCCAGCAGCTTCGGCACTAGCACAGATACGCAGTATTTT. Protein sequence: CASSFGTSTDTQYF.

The CDR3 DNA follows: TGTGCCAGCAGCAAAGGTTGGAGGAGGCAGGAAGATGAAAAACTGTTTTTT. The encoded protein is CASSKGWRRQEDEKLFF. The chain carries TRBV21-1 and TRBJ1-4. TRBV21-1 is given as a pseudogene. The CDR3 consists of 17 residues.

This chain links TRBV13 with TRBJ2-6, with D unresolved. The CDR3 covers 15 residues. Germline V gene sequence: CDR1 PRHDT, CDR2 FYEKMQ (reference sequence). The V end lost 1 base, the J end lost 2 bases, and 6 bases lay between the germline ends. Here the CDR3 DNA reads TGTGCCAGCAGCTTAGTACAGACTGGGGCCAACGTCCTGACTTTC. This codes for CASSLVQTGANVLTF.

This clone occurred once. The chain couples TRBV30 to TRBJ2-3, with 8 bases identical to TRBD2. The CDR3 is 15 residues long. The germline CDR1 and CDR2 sequences are GTSNPN and SVGIG (reference sequence). Germline trimming cut 1 base from V and 1 base from J; bases unmatched to any gene: 4. CDR3 in DNA: TGTGCCTGGAGTGAACTAGCGGAAGGCACAGATACGCAGTATTTT. Its translation is CAWSELAEGTDTQYF.

The chain links TRBV7-3 to TRBJ2-2; possible D gene TRBD2, 5 bases. V gave up 3 bases and J gave up 6 bases, with 17 bases separating them. CDR3 length: 16 residues. From germline, CDR1 is SGHTA and CDR2 FQGTGA. The CDR3 protein is CASSFGPLLGAGELFF. In DNA form, the CDR3 reads TGTGCCAGCAGCTTTGGGCCTTTACTCGGGGCCGGGGAGCTGTTTTTT.

The chain uses TRBV6-1 and TRBJ1-5; D call uncertain. Per the germline V gene, CDR1 is MNHNS and CDR2 is SASEGT. Trimming shortened V by 3 bases and J by 9 bases, and 12 bases separated the two germline ends. The CDR3 is 13 amino acids. CDR3 protein: CASSDRNYGPQHF. CDR3 sequence (DNA): TGTGCCAGCAGTGACAGGAACTATGGGCCCCAGCATTTT.